This T cell receptor beta chain was captured in a study of T cell changes during pregnancy in multiple sclerosis. V shed 4 bases and J 3 bases; nucleotides not matched to a gene: 3. Germline V gives CDR1 SGHRS, CDR2 YFSETQ. This CDR3 has 13 amino acids. TCRdb's copy holds only in-frame clones and misses some; the assay was immunoSEQ multiplex PCR. This table has tens of thousands of clones, under 95% appearing once. This sample comprised CD4+ T cells from peripheral blood mononuclear cells, obtained before pregnancy. The chain links TRBV5-1 to TRBJ1-1; 7 nucleotides line up with TRBD1. This TCR was sampled from a female donor with multiple sclerosis, enrolled in a pregnancy study. CDR3 bases: TGCGCCAGCAGCGTCGACAGGGACACTGAAGCTTTCTTT. It specifies CASSVDRDTEAFF.